This T cell receptor beta chain originates from a study of naive and memory T cell subsets. This clonotype has ten or more counts. Two oligonucleotides, mixed equimolar, formed the beta constant-region primer covering TRBC1 and TRBC2. Ligated cDNA was amplified by four rounds of PCR with nested alpha and beta constant-region primers and SP2. TCRdb re-analysed the UMI-ligation and nested PCR reads in MiXCR, keeping a single row per CDR3 protein. The repertoire holds several hundred distinct CDR3 sequences, with around 13% as singletons. After CD4 positive bead selection, the CD4-negative fraction gave CD8 T cells. This receptor was obtained from a human donor in good health. Specimen: CD8+ TEMRA cells from blood. Subset noted: effector memory re-expressing CD45RA, CD45RA+ CD27-.

The CDR3 DNA follows: TGCAGCGTTGAAGATCGGGCGACTAGCGGCCTCTTCAATGAGCAGTTCTTC. As protein: CSVEDRATSGLFNEQFF. The gene calls are TRBV29-1 and TRBJ2-1, with 9 positions matching TRBD2. With V trimmed by 0 bases and J by 6 bases, 12 bases remained unmatched. Germline assignment: CDR1 SQVTM and CDR2 ANQGSEA. This CDR3 has 17 amino acids.